Detailed here is one T cell receptor (beta chain). The antigen is unknown. The read ends 3 residues early relative to the CDR3; the germline J gene fills the gap. The data were taken from a study of T cells in women clearing cervical HPV infection. The wider study: Controls' single incident HPV16 infection cleared within 12 months without precancer. For cases, blood was sampled a median approximately 150 days after lesion detection, interquartile range about 90 to 210 days.

Regarding the study as a whole: Richness plus V gene abundances separated cases from controls with AUC about 0.87. Unknown T-cell numbers per sample may underlie the richness differences.

CDR1 and CDR2 from the germline V gene are SNHLY and FYNNEI. The CDR3 is 13 residues long. The V and J ends lost 1 base and 2 bases respectively, with 6 bases between them. The table came from immunoSEQ multiplex PCR; TCRdb's copy has only in-frame clones and leaves some out. Across some 40,000 clones, the top ten clones capture less than 6% of the sample. The rearrangement joins TRBV2 to TRBJ2-7; D not certain. The receptor was isolated from a woman between 18 and 75 years old with a cervical HPV16 infection that either progressed to CIN3+ or cleared (not recorded which). Material: blood buffy coat. CDR3 amino acids: CASSEEVTYEQYF. CDR3 DNA (partial): TGTGCCAGCAGTGAAGAGGTTACCTACGAG.